The source of this T cell receptor beta chain is a study of TIL therapy for anti-PD-1-resistant metastatic lung cancer. General study findings and limits: This highly selected cohort may not generalize to typical lung cancer patients. Infused TIL clonotypes partially replaced the baseline blood repertoire, then decayed over months.

V was cut by 3 bases and J by 5 bases, with 13 bases left in between. This CDR3 spans 14 amino acids. Germline assignment: CDR1 LNHDA and CDR2 SQIVND (reference sequence). Documented time point: pre-treatment sample, taken before nivolumab and TIL therapy. This was the immunoSEQ v3 assay. Survey-level samples got approximately 2.1 million read pairs; deep-level samples got about 4.5-6.5 million. Data came from immunoSEQ multiplex PCR; TCRdb stores just in-frame clones and leaves some out. The sample shows about 18,000 clones, around 82% of them seen only once. Notes on this clone: The antigen remains undetermined.

The sequence came from a person between 30 and 79 years old with non-small cell lung cancer. The chain joins TRBV19 to TRBJ1-2, with D tentatively TRBD1 (5 bases). This sample comprised blood, obtained at baseline. CDR3 protein: CASSMGQGFYGYTF. CDR3 sequence (DNA): TGTGCCAGTAGTATGGGGCAGGGTTTTTATGGCTACACCTTC.